This T cell receptor (beta chain) was captured in a study of CD8 T cells in Susac syndrome. The CDR3 has 14 residues. Trimming cost V 0 bases and J 5 bases, with 10 bases left between them. Germline V gene lookup returns CDR1 LGHDT and CDR2 YNNKEL (reference sequence). Random hexamers were used to reverse transcribe about 0.5 to 1 ug of RNA. TCRdb used MiXCR to reprocess the immunoSEQ multiplex PCR reads, holding one entry per CDR3 protein. The table lists more than 100,000 distinct CDR3 sequences, around 94% of them singletons. The rearrangement links TRBV3-1 to TRBJ2-5, with D tentatively TRBD2 (6 bases). Input material: CD8+ T cells from PBMCs. The clonotype was recovered from a human donor with Susac syndrome. CDR3 protein: CASSQDLRGETQYF. CDR3 sequence (DNA): TGTGCCAGCAGCCAAGATCTTCGGGGGGAGACCCAGTACTTC.